Listed here is a single T cell receptor beta chain. The data belong to a study of blood T cell repertoires in COVID-19. Study-level background: Acute and convalescent COVID-19 specimens originated in the United States, Italy and Spain. PBMCs, B-cell-depleted T cells, or T cells were the source of the cDNA or gDNA that made up the material.

Per the original data handling: Cell counts per sample came from amplifying reference gene primers. TCRdb keeps only in-frame clones here, not all; method: immunoSEQ multiplex PCR. The V and J calls and clone size were taken over from that table, and D and trimming were inferred from the DNA. This sample carries fewer than 150,000 clones, under 90% of them seen once, and the ten largest clones take under 10%. The CDR3 consists of 14 residues. Trimming at V came to 1 base and at J to 2 bases, leaving 2 bases not matched to a gene. CDR1 SGHRS and CDR2 YFSETQ come from the germline V gene. The sequence was obtained from a woman aged 80 or over in a cohort sampled during active or convalescent COVID-19. The source material was peripheral blood. The chain is built from TRBV5-1 and TRBJ2-7, with 8 bases fitting TRBD2. As DNA, the CDR3 is TGCGCCAGCAGCTTGCTGCGGGGGGCCTACGAGCAGTACTTC. This codes for CASSLLRGAYEQYF.